The entry that follows covers one TCR beta chain sequence. Each donor was nominally healthy when sampled (though unrecorded immune exposures were likely). This specimen belongs to a study of cytomegalovirus exposure and HLA in healthy donors. Deletions cut 7 bases from V and 3 bases from J, with 7 bases between. Germline V gene sequence: CDR1 LNHDA, CDR2 SQIVND (reference sequence). The CDR3 has 12 amino acids. Amplification used 60 Vbeta primers and 13 Jbeta primers. Sequencing used immunoSEQ multiplex PCR; TCRdb keeps in-frame clones, though not all of them. This sample's table reports more than 50,000 clones.

The sequenced material came from PBMCs. The source is a man in his forties or fifties in good health and CMV-seropositive. This chain joins TRBV19 and TRBJ1-5; D uncertain. In DNA form, the CDR3 reads TGTGCCAGTAATAGTTTCAATCAGCCCCAGCATTTT. Its protein product is CASNSFNQPQHF. Drawing the rest from reference TRBV19 and TRBJ1-5, the complete variable domain is DGGITQSPKYLFRKEGQNVTLSCEQNLNHDAMYWYRQDPGQGLRLIYYSQIVNDFQKGDIAEGYSVSREKKESFPLTVTSAQKNPTAFYLCASNSFNQPQHFGDGTRLSIL.